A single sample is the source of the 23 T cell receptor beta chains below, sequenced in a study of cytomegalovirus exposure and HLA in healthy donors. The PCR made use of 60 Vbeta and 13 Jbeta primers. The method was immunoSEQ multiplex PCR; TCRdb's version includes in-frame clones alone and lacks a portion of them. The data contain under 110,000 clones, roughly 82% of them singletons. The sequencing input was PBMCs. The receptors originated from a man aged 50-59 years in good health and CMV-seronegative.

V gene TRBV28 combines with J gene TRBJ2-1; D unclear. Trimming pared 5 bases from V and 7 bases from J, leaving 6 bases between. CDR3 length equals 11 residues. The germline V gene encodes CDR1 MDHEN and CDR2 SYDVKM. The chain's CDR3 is CASSNLNEQFF. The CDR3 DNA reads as TGTGCCAGCAGTAACTTAAATGAGCAGTTCTTC.

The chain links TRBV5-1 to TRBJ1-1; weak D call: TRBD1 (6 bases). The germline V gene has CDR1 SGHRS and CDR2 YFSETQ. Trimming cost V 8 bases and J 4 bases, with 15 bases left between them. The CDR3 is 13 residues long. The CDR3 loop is CASKRGEGTEAFF. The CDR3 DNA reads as TGCGCCAGTAAGAGGGGGGAGGGCACTGAAGCTTTCTTT. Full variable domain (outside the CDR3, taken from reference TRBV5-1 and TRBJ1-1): KAGVTQTPRYLIKTRGQQVTLSCSPISGHRSVSWYQQTPGQGLQFLFEYFSETQRNKGNFPGRFSGRQFSNSRSEMNVSTLELGDSALYLCASKRGEGTEAFFGQGTRLTVV.

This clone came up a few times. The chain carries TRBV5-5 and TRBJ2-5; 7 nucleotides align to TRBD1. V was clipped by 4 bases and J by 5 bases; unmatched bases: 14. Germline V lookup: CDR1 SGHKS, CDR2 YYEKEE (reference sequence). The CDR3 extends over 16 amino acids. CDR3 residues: CASSLRSYRGGETQYF. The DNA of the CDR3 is TGTGCCAGCAGCCTCAGGAGTTACAGGGGCGGCGAGACCCAGTACTTC.

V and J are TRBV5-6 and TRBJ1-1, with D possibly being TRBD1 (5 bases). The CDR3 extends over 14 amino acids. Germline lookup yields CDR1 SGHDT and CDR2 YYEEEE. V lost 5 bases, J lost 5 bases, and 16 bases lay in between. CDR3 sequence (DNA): TGTGCCAGCAGTTACCCGGGACTAAGGACTGAAGCTTTCTTT. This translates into CASSYPGLRTEAFF.

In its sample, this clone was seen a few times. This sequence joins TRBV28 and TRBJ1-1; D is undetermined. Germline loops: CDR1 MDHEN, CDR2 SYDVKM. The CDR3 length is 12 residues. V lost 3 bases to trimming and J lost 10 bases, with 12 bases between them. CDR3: CASSLKRLSAFF. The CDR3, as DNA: TGTGCCAGCAGTTTGAAACGGTTGTCAGCTTTCTTT.

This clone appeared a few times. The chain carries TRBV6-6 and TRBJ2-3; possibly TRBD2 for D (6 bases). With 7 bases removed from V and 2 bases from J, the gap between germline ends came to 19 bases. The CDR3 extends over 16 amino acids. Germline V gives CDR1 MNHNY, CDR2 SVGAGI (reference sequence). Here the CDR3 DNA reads TGTGCCAGCACCTCCCGGGACTGGATTAACACAGATACGCAGTATTTT. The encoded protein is CASTSRDWINTDTQYF.

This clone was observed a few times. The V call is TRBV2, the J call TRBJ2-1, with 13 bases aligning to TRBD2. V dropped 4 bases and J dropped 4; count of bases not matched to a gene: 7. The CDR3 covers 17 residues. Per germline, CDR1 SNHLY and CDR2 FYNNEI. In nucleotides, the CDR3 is TGTGCCAGCAGTGGACTACTAGCGGGGGGGCAGTACAATGAGCAGTTCTTC. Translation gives CASSGLLAGGQYNEQFF.

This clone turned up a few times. CDR3 protein: CASSLGQTDTQYF. The CDR3 region has the DNA TGCGCCAGCAGCTTGGGACAGACAGATACGCAGTATTTT. The chain couples TRBV5-1 to TRBJ2-3; possibly TRBD1 for D (5 bases). Germline V CDR1 and CDR2: SGHRS, YFSETQ. CDR3 length equals 13 residues. With 0 bases removed from V and 3 bases from J, the gap between germline ends came to 5 bases. The whole variable domain, remainder taken from reference TRBV5-1 and TRBJ2-3, is KAGVTQTPRYLIKTRGQQVTLSCSPISGHRSVSWYQQTPGQGLQFLFEYFSETQRNKGNFPGRFSGRQFSNSRSEMNVSTLELGDSALYLCASSLGQTDTQYFGPGTRLTVL.

Written as DNA, the CDR3 is TGTGCCAGCACCGACGCAGGGGGCGGGTACACCATATATTTT. It encodes CASTDAGGGYTIYF. This rearrangement joins TRBV6-5 to TRBJ1-3, with 8 bases identical to TRBD1. From germline, CDR1 is MNHEY and CDR2 SVGAGI. CDR3 length: 14 residues. V trimming: 7 bases; J trimming: 8 bases; junction bases outside the gene matches: 10.

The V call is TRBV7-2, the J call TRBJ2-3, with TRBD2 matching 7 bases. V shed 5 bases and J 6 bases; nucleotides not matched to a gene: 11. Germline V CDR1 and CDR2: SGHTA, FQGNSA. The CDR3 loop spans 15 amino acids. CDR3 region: CASSPGLGEGDTQYF. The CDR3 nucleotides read TGTGCCAGCAGCCCCGGCCTCGGGGAGGGGGATACGCAGTATTTT.

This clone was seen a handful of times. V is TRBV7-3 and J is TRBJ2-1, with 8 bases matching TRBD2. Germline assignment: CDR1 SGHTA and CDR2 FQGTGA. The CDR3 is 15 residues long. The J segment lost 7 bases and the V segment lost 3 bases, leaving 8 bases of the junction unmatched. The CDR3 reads CASSLGAGGTNEQFF. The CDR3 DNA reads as TGTGCCAGCAGCTTGGGGGCGGGAGGAACTAATGAGCAGTTCTTC. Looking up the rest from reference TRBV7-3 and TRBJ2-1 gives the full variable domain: GAGVSQTPSNKVTEKGKYVELRCDPISGHTALYWYRQSLGQGPEFLIYFQGTGAADDSGLPNDRFFAVRPEGSVSTLKIQRTERGDSAVYLCASSLGAGGTNEQFFGPGTRLTVL.

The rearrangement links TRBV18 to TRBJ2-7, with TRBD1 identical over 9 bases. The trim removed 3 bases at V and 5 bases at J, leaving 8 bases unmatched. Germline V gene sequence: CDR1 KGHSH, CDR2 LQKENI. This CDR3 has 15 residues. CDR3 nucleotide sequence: TGTGCCAGCTCACCCCAAGGGACAGGGACCAACGAGCAGTACTTC. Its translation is CASSPQGTGTNEQYF.

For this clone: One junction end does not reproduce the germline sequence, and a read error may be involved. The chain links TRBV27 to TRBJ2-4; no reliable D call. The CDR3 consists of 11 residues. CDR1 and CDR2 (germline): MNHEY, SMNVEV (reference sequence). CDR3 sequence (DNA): TGTGCCAGCAGTTCTAAAAATATTCAGTACTTC. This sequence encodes CASSSKNIQYF.

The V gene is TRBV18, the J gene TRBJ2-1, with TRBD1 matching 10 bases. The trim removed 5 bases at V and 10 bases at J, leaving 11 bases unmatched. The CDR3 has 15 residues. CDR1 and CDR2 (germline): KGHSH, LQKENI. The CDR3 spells CASSYGTGVGGEQFF. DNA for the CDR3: TGTGCCAGCTCATATGGGACAGGGGTAGGAGGGGAGCAGTTCTTC.

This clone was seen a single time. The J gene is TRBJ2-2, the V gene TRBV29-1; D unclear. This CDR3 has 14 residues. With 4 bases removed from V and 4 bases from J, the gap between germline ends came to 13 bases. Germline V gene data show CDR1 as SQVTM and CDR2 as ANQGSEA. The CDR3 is CSVAVAGSTGELFF. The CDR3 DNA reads TGCAGCGTTGCGGTGGCAGGTTCCACCGGGGAGCTGTTTTTT.

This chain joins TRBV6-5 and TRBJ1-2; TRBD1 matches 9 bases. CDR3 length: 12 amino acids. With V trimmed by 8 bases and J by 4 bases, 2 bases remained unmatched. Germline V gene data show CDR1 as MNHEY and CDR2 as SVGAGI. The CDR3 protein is CASGTGSYGYTF. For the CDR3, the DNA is TGTGCCAGCGGGACAGGGAGCTATGGCTACACCTTC.

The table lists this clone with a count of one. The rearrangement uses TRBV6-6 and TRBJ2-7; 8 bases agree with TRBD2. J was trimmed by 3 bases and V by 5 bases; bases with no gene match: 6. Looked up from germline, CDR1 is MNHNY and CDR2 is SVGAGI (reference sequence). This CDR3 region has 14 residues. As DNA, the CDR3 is TGTGCCAGCAGTACTAGCGGAGGGAACTACGAGCAGTACTTC. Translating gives CASSTSGGNYEQYF.

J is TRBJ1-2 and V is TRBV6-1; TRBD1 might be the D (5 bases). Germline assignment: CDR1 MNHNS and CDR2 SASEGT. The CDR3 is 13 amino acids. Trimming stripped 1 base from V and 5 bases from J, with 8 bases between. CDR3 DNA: TGTGCCAGCAGTGAAGTGGCAGGGTATGGCTACACCTTC. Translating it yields CASSEVAGYGYTF.

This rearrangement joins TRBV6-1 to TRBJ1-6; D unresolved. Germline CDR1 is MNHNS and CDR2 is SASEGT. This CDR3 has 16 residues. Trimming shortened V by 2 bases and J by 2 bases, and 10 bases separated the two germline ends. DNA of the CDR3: TGTGCCAGCAGTGAAATGACAAACCCCTATAATTCACCCCTCCACTTT. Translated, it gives CASSEMTNPYNSPLHF.

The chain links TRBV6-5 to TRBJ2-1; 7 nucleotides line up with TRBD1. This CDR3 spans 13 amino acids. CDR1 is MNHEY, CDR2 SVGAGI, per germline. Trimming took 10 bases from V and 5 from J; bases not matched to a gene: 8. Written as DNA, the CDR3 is TGTGCCACTACCGGGACAGAGAACAATGAGCAGTTCTTC. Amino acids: CATTGTENNEQFF.

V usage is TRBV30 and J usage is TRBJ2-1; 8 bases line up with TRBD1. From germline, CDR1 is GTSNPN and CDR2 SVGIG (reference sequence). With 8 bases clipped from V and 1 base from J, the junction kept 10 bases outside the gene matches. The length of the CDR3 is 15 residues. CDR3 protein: CAGDRGFRSYNEQFF. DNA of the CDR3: TGTGCCGGAGACAGGGGCTTCAGATCCTACAATGAGCAGTTCTTC.

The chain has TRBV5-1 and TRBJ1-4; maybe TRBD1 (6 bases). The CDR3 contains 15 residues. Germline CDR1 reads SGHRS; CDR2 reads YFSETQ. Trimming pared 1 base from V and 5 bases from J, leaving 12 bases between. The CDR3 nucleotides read TGCGCCAGCAGCTTGCAAACAGGGATAAATGAAAAACTGTTTTTT. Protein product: CASSLQTGINEKLFF. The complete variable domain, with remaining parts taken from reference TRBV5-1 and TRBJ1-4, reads KAGVTQTPRYLIKTRGQQVTLSCSPISGHRSVSWYQQTPGQGLQFLFEYFSETQRNKGNFPGRFSGRQFSNSRSEMNVSTLELGDSALYLCASSLQTGINEKLFFGSGTQLSVL.

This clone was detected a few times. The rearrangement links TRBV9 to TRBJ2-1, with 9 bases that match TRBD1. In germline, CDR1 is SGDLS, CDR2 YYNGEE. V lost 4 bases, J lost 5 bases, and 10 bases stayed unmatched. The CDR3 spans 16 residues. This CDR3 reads CASSLAGTGFNNEQFF. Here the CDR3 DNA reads TGTGCCAGCAGCCTAGCAGGGACAGGGTTCAACAATGAGCAGTTCTTC.